Sequencing of this T cell receptor beta chain was carried out in a study of cytomegalovirus exposure and HLA in healthy donors. Study-wide points: Usually a TCR sequence was rare, but some public TCRs were found in many donors. In a later analysis, parvovirus B19, influenza, CMV and Epstein-Barr virus appeared linked to several top co-occurrence clusters. Researchers reported that a few CMV-associated chains were confirmed in vitro as CMV antigen-specific.

Donors showed nominal health when sampled, although they likely had unrecorded immune exposures. CDR3 length: 15 residues. Germline V gene lookup returns CDR1 MDHEN and CDR2 SYDVKM. V was cut by 5 bases and J by 3 bases, with 17 bases left in between. Primers for the PCR totalled 60 Vbeta and 13 Jbeta. Profiling relied on immunoSEQ multiplex PCR, and the TCRdb table lists in-frame clones only, not all of them. Of 210,000 or so clones listed, around 83% were seen once; the top ten hold 1.3% to 1.5%. As for this clone: What it binds is unknown.

This chain connects TRBV28 to TRBJ2-7; a weak D match, TRBD1 (5 bases). The sample was PBMCs. The receptor was isolated from a girl aged 10-17 years in good health and CMV-seronegative. For the CDR3, the DNA is TGTGCCAGCAGTAAAAGGGGTAACCGAGGCTACGAGCAGTACTTC. Encoded protein: CASSKRGNRGYEQYF.